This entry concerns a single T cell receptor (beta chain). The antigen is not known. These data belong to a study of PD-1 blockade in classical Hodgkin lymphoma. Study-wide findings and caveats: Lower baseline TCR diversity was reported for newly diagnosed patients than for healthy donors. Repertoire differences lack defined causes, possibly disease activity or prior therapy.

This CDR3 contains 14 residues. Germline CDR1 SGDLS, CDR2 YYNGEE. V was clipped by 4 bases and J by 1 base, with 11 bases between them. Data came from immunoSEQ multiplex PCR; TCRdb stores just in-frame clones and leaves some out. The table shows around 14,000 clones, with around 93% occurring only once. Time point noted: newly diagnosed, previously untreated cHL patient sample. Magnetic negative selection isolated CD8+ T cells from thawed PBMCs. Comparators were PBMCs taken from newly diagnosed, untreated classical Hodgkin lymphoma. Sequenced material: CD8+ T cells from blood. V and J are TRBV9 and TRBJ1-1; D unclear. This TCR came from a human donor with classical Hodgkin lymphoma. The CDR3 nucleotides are TGTGCCAGCAGCCTCCGGACCGAGAACACTGAAGCTTTCTTT. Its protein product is CASSLRTENTEAFF. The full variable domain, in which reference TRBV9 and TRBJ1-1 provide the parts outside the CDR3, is DSGVTQTPKHLITATGQRVTLRCSPRSGDLSVYWYQQSLDQGLQFLIQYYNGEERAKGNILERFSAQQFPDLHSELNLSSLELGDSALYFCASSLRTENTEAFFGQGTRLTVV.